This record covers a single T cell receptor (beta chain). Its antigen target is currently unknown. No quality values exist for individual bases; no much larger clone is one base distant. TCRbeta CDR3 regions were amplified from genomic DNA using the immunoSEQ Assay, a bias-controlled multiplex PCR. On the study's bioinformatics: The number of nucleated cells in each sample was estimated from the amplification of reference gene primers within the assay. To quantify the absolute abundance of each unique TCRbeta CDR3 rearrangement, sequence reads were collapsed and filtered. For each sample, productive Simpson clonality was calculated as the square root of Simpson's diversity index across productive rearrangements. TCRdb provides this immuneACCESS table in a form limited to in-frame rearrangements. Some clones are lacking; in checked studies, under half of them reflect an unresolved V gene, and why the rest are absent is not known. V and J calls and clone size follow that table, whereas D and trimming were derived from the DNA. For this sample there are more than 400,000 clones; about 90% appear just once. The ten top clones hold under 0.75% of the sample.

Participants in the prospective study were aged about 18 to 90 years, lived in under 30 United States geographic areas, and enrolled through a virtual design. In the prospective study, participants were assigned to cohorts based on the clinical history participants reported in a screening survey and a study questionnaire. Recovered participants in ImmuneRACE Cohort 3 were defined by two consecutive negative NP/OP PCR tests, clearance by a healthcare professional, or resolution of symptoms. In the prospective study, mobile phlebotomists collected whole blood, serum and a nasopharyngeal or oropharyngeal swab from each participant. Additional blood draws and questionnaires over an approximately two-month period could optionally be provided by prospective study participants. Before DNA extraction, blood samples from the prospective study were shipped at room temperature or frozen. Trimming removed 2 bases from V and 4 bases from J; the gene matches leave 3 bases unexplained. The CDR3 has 15 amino acids, counting the end cysteine and phenylalanine. Only the CDR3 DNA stays, 45 bases, in frame from base 1. The germline V gene provides CDR1 SNHLY and CDR2 FYNNEI.

These data originate in a study of blood T cell repertoires in COVID-19 (dated by TCRdb to about 2020). Some background on the complete study: Samples from collaborators originated in the United States, Italy and Spain and spanned both the acute and convalescent phases of COVID-19. The samples were drawn from the first 160 participants of the ongoing ImmuneRACE study and from under 1,500 subjects provided by 6 global collaborators. A freely available public database, intended as a resource for researchers studying the immune response to SARS-CoV-2, is where the repertoires were released. Subjects who had been exposed to COVID-19, were actively infected with it, or had recovered from it provided the deeply sampled blood TCRbeta repertoires that made up the dataset. Nearly every sample came with metadata listing a de-identified subject ID, COVID-19 status, age in years and sex. The prospective study material was composed of cDNA or gDNA derived from T cells, B-cell-depleted T cells, or PBMCs. Where HLA class I and class II types were available, the types were taken from metadata supplied by the sample provider, not from assay-based typing.

Paper-wide results and their limitations: The quantity of clinical and demographic metadata differed by source and by participant and was supplied without curation.

The chain uses TRBV2 and TRBJ2-1; TRBD2 lines up with 9 middle nucleotides. The receptor was derived from a woman between 18 and 29 years old who had recovered from COVID-19. The sequenced sample consisted of PBMCs or T cells enriched from blood (not recorded which). The nucleotide sequence is given as TGTGCCAGCAGTGAATCGGCGGGGGGGTACAATGAGCAGTTCTTC. This yields the protein CASSESAGGYNEQFF.